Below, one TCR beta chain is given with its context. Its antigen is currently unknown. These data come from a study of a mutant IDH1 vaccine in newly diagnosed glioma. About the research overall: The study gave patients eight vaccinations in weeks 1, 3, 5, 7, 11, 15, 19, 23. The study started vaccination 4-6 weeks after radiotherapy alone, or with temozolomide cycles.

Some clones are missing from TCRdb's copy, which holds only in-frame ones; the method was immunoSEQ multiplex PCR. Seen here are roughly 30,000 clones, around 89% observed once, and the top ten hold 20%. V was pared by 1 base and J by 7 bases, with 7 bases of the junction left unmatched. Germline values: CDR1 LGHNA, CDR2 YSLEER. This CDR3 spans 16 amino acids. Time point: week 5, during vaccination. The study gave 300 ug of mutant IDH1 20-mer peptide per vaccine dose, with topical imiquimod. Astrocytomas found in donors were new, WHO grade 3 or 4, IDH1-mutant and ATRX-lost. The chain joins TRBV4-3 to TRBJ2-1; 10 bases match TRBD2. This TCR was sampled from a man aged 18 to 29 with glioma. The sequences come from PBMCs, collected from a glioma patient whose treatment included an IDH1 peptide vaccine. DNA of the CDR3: TGCGCCAGCAGCCAAGCAGAAACTAGCGGGGCGAATGAGCAGTTCTTC. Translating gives CASSQAETSGANEQFF.